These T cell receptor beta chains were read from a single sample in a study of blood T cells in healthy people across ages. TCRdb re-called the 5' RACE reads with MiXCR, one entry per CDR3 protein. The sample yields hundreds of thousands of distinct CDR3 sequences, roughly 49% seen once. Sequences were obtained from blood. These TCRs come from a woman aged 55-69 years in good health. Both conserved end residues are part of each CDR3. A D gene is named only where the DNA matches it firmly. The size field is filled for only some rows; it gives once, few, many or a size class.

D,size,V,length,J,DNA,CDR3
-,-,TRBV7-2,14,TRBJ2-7,TGTGCCAGCAGCCCTTTGGCACAGGTCTACGAGCAGTACTTC,CASSPLAQVYEQYF
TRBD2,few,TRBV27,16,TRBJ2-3,TGTGCCAGCAGTTTATTTACTAGCGGGAGCACAGATACGCAGTATTTT,CASSLFTSGSTDTQYF
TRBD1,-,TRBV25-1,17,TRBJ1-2,TGTGCCAGCAGTGAATTTGGGGGCGGGGACAGGAACTATGGCTACACCTTC,CASSEFGGGDRNYGYTF
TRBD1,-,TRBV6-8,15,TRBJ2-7,TGTGCCAGCATCACGCTGGGACAGGGTTACAATGAGCAGTACTTC,CASITLGQGYNEQYF
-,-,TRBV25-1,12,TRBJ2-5,TGTGCCAGCAGGGTCCTTGGAGAGACCCAGTACTTC,CASRVLGETQYF
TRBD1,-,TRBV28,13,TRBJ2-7,TGTGCCAGTACTCCAGGACAGGCCTACGAGCAGTACTTC,CASTPGQAYEQYF
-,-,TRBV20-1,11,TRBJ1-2,TGCAGTGCAACTGACATTTGGGGCTACACCTTC,CSATDIWGYTF
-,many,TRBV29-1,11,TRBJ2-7,TGCAGCGTCGGACTGTCCTACGAGCAGTACTTC,CSVGLSYEQYF
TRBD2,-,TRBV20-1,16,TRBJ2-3,TGCAGTGCTCCGGGACTAGCGGATGGAGAAGGGGATACGCAGTATTTT,CSAPGLADGEGDTQYF
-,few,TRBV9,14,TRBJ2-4,TGTGCCAGCAGCCTTAAACCGACCGGCGGGGAGCAGTACTTC,CASSLKPTGGEQYF
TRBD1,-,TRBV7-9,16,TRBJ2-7,TGTGCCAGCAGCCCCCCCCCGCGGACAGGGTCCCACGAGCAGTACTTC,CASSPPPRTGSHEQYF
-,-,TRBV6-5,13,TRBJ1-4,TGTGCCAGCAGTTACCAACGTTATGAAAAACTGTTTTTT,CASSYQRYEKLFF
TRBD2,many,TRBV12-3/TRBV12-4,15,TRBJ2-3,TGTGCCAGCTCCACTAGCGGGAGGTCCACAGATACGCAGTATTTT,CASSTSGRSTDTQYF
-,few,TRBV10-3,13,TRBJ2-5,TGTGCCATCAGTAACAGGAGTCAAGAGACCCAGTACTTC,CAISNRSQETQYF
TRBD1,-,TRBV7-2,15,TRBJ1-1,TGTGCCAGCAGTGGGACAGGGTTGTATATCACTGAAGCTTTCTTT,CASSGTGLYITEAFF
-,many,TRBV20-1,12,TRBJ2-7,TGCAGTGCTACCACTAGTTCCTACGAGCAGTACTTC,CSATTSSYEQYF
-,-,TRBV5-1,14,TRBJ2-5,TGCGCCAGCAGCCCGGAATATAGCCAAGAGACCCAGTACTTC,CASSPEYSQETQYF
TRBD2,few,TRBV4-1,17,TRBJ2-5,TGCGCCAGCAGCCAGCGACTAGCGGGAGGCCTCCAAGAGACCCAGTACTTC,CASSQRLAGGLQETQYF
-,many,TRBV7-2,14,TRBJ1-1,TGTGCCAGCAGCTCGAGGGGGGGGAACACTGAAGCTTTCTTT,CASSSRGGNTEAFF
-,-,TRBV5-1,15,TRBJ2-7,TGCGCCAGCAGCTCCCGGGGCAGGAGCTCCTACGAGCAGTACTTC,CASSSRGRSSYEQYF
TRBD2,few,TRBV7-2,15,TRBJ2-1,TGTGCCAGCAGCCGGACTAGCGAGCGGCACAATGAGCAGTTCTTC,CASSRTSERHNEQFF
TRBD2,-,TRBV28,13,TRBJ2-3,TGTGCCAGCCTAGCGGGAGTTGCAGATACGCAGTATTTT,CASLAGVADTQYF